The 15 T cell receptor beta chains listed next were all sequenced from one sample in a study of post-analysis software for immune sequencing data. The study, taken as a whole, reports: Patients showed TRBV5-6, TRBV5-1 and TRBV20-1 among five TRBV segments more frequent than in controls.

The library was made from cDNA and included unique molecular identifiers. From the PCR reads, TCRdb called clonotypes with MiXCR, one entry per CDR3 protein. The data contain roughly 700,000 distinct CDR3 sequences, just under 30% of them singletons. Their recognized antigens are unknown. The specimen was blood. Every receptor here comes from a girl aged 10 to 17 with multiple sclerosis.

This clonotype has just one count. The V gene is TRBV12-3 or TRBV12-4, the J gene TRBJ2-1, with a tentative D call TRBD1 (6 bases). V was cut by 5 bases and J by 12 bases, with 14 bases left in between. The length of the CDR3 is 12 residues. The CDR3 here is CASSVDRRRQFF. The CDR3 nucleotides read TGTGCCAGCAGTGTTGACAGGAGAAGGCAGTTCTTC.

This clonotype was detected many times. The J gene is TRBJ2-3, the V gene TRBV3-1; D is undetermined. CDR3 length: 11 amino acids. Germline-derived CDR1 and CDR2 are LGHDT and YNNKEL (reference sequence). Trimming took off 3 bases at V and 2 bases at J, with 0 bases between the two ends. CDR3 region: CASSHTDTQYF. Here the CDR3 DNA reads TGTGCCAGCAGCCACACAGATACGCAGTATTTT.

This clonotype came up a few times. The rearrangement uses TRBV29-1 and TRBJ1-5; D gene uncertain. Between the trimmed V and J ends, which lost 1 base and 3 bases, there was a span of 4 bases. The CDR3 has 12 residues. CDR1 and CDR2 from the germline V gene are SQVTM and ANQGSEA. This CDR3 reads CSVEVPNQPQHF. CDR3 nucleotide sequence: TGCAGCGTTGAAGTCCCCAATCAGCCCCAGCATTTT.

This clonotype appeared many times. The V and J genes are TRBV10-3 and TRBJ2-5; a weak D match, TRBD2 (5 bases). The CDR3 is 15 amino acids. The germline V gene encodes CDR1 ENHRY and CDR2 SYGVKD. Trimming removed 0 bases at V and 3 bases at J, with 11 bases between. The CDR3 here is CAISESPGKEETQYF. In DNA, the CDR3 is TGTGCCATCAGTGAGTCGCCGGGAAAGGAAGAGACCCAGTACTTC.

This sequence joins TRBV29-1 and TRBJ2-1; 8 bases line up with TRBD2. Losses at the gene ends were 3 bases for V and 0 bases for J; bases not matched to a gene: 16. CDR3 length: 19 amino acids. Germline lookup yields CDR1 SQVTM and CDR2 ANQGSEA. The CDR3, as DNA: TGCAGCGTTGATGTACGGGGGGGTTTCTTGGGATCCTCCTACAATGAGCAGTTCTTC. It specifies CSVDVRGGFLGSSYNEQFF.

The chain uses TRBV4-1 and TRBJ2-5; a weak D match, TRBD1 (5 bases). CDR3 length: 15 residues. Germline V gene sequence: CDR1 MGHRA, CDR2 YSYEKL. Trimming removed 0 bases from V and 3 bases from J, with 11 bases in between. DNA of the CDR3: TGCGCCAGCAGCCAAGATAGGGGAAATAAAGAGACCCAGTACTTC. Protein: CASSQDRGNKETQYF.

The chain is built from TRBV20-1 and TRBJ1-6, with a weak D call TRBD1 (5 bases). CDR3 length: 13 residues. With 2 bases removed from V and 6 bases from J, the gap between germline ends came to 8 bases. The germline CDR1 and CDR2 sequences are DFQATT and SNEGSKA (reference sequence). In DNA form, the CDR3 reads TGCAGTGCTAGAACAGGAGTTAATTCACCCCTCCACTTT. Protein: CSARTGVNSPLHF.

The CDR3: CASLGSEDTQYF. In DNA, the CDR3 is TGTGCCAGCTTGGGTAGCGAGGATACGCAGTATTTT. This chain connects TRBV28 to TRBJ2-3; D is perhaps TRBD2 (5 bases). CDR1 is MDHEN and CDR2 is SYDVKM in the germline V gene. The V end lost 8 bases, the J end lost 6 bases, and 12 bases lay between the germline ends. This CDR3 has 12 amino acids. The full variable domain, its missing parts supplied by reference TRBV28 and TRBJ2-3, is DVKVTQSSRYLVKRTGEKVFLECVQDMDHENMFWYRQDPGLGLRLIYFSYDVKMKEKGDIPEGYSVSREKKERFSLILESASTNQTSMYLCASLGSEDTQYFGPGTRLTVL.

The rearrangement uses TRBV5-6 and TRBJ2-1; 7 bases match TRBD2. Germline V CDR1 and CDR2: SGHDT, YYEEEE. The CDR3 has 14 amino acids. Losses at the gene ends were 3 bases for V and 9 bases for J; bases not matched to a gene: 9. This CDR3 reads CASSWGVGGIEQFF. DNA for the CDR3: TGTGCCAGCAGCTGGGGAGTCGGGGGGATTGAGCAGTTCTTC.

Only one count was recorded for this clonotype. The chain has TRBV5-1 and TRBJ2-1; TRBD2 agrees at 10 bases. This CDR3 has 16 residues. V was pared by 1 base and J by 3 bases, with 4 bases of the junction left unmatched. From germline, CDR1 is SGHRS and CDR2 YFSETQ. This chain's CDR3 is CASSLRPSGSYNEQFF. Written as DNA, the CDR3 is TGCGCCAGCAGCTTGCGGCCTAGCGGGAGCTACAATGAGCAGTTCTTC.

This sequence joins TRBV9 and TRBJ2-3, with 7 bases aligning to TRBD1. Trimming cost V 4 bases and J 6 bases; bases outside gene matches: 17. CDR1 is SGDLS, CDR2 YYNGEE, per germline. This CDR3 has 17 amino acids. CDR3 in DNA: TGTGCCAGCAGCCAGGTAGGGGGCCTCATGTCACGGGATACGCAGTATTTT. It codes for CASSQVGGLMSRDTQYF.

This clonotype occurred once. Written as DNA, the CDR3 is TGTGCCAGCAGTACAGGACTTGGGAACGGGGAGCTGTTTTTT. It specifies CASSTGLGNGELFF. This chain connects TRBV6-2 or TRBV6-3 to TRBJ2-2; D might be TRBD1 or TRBD2, each matching 5 bases. There are 14 residues in the CDR3. The V gene lost 5 bases and the J gene lost 7 bases, with 14 bases spanning the gap. CDR1 and CDR2 from the germline V gene are MNHEY and SVGEGT.

The chain joins TRBV7-6 to TRBJ1-4, with a possible D match to TRBD1 (6 bases). CDR1 is SGHVS, CDR2 FNYEAQ, per germline. The CDR3 contains 15 residues. V lost 0 bases, J lost 6 bases, and 11 bases lay in between. For the CDR3, the DNA is TGTGCCAGCAGCTTAGCGGGGACAAGATATGAAAAACTGTTTTTT. The encoded protein is CASSLAGTRYEKLFF.

The V call is TRBV6-6, the J call TRBJ2-7; the match to TRBD1 covers 8 bases. Germline-derived CDR1 and CDR2 are MNHNY and SVGAGI (reference sequence). V shed 6 bases, J shed 6 bases, and the junction held 13 bases outside the gene matches. The CDR3 loop spans 15 amino acids. The chain's CDR3 is CASRTATTGDSEQYF. The CDR3 nucleotides are TGTGCCAGCAGGACCGCGACGACAGGGGACTCCGAGCAGTACTTC.

V usage is TRBV6-1 and J usage is TRBJ2-4, with no clear D. Trimming left V 3 bases short and J 2 bases short, with 11 bases between. Per the germline V gene, CDR1 is MNHNS and CDR2 is SASEGT. The CDR3 consists of 15 residues. This chain's CDR3 is CASSDLGPPKNIQYF. CDR3 DNA sequence: TGTGCCAGCAGTGACCTCGGACCCCCCAAAAACATTCAGTACTTC.